The entry that follows covers one T cell receptor (beta chain) sequence. Clinical history reported by participants formed the basis on which cohorts were assigned. J was trimmed by 6 bases and V by 4 bases; bases with no gene match: 3. Germline V gene sequence: CDR1 KGHDR, CDR2 SFDVKD. There are 15 residues in the CDR3. These data belong to a study of blood T cell repertoires in COVID-19. Sequenced by immunoSEQ multiplex PCR; TCRdb stores in-frame clones only, minus some. The sample has 300,000 to 400,000 clones, around 87% seen once. The sample taken for sequencing was PBMCs or T cells enriched from blood (not recorded which). This TCR was recovered from a man younger than 30 who had recovered from COVID-19. The chain carries TRBV24-1 and TRBJ2-1, with 12 nucleotides matching TRBD2. The CDR3 reads CATSDLAGGVNEQFF. The CDR3 region has the DNA TGTGCCACCAGTGACCTAGCGGGAGGGGTCAATGAGCAGTTCTTC.